This T cell receptor beta chain is drawn from a study of graft-versus-host responses after intestinal transplantation. Overall study findings and caveats: After transplant, early declines in HvG clones were associated with peak levels of circulating GvH clones.

In regard to this clone: Its antigen is still unknown.

Libraries were prepared by immunoSEQ multiplex PCR; TCRdb keeps only in-frame clonotypes and omits some of them. The sample gives more than 90,000 clones, approximately 92% of which show up once; around 0.49% is in the top ten. Germline CDR1 reads MNHEY; CDR2 reads SMNVEV (reference sequence). This CDR3 comprises 16 residues. This receptor was obtained from a human donor who received an intestinal transplant. The sequencing here drew on unstimulated CD8+ T cells sorted from spleen or lymph node cells, taken before intestinal transplant. The chain carries TRBV27 and TRBJ2-5; 13 nucleotides line up with TRBD2. Near its end, the DNA agrees better with TRBJ2-7, so the J call may be wrong. CDR3 nucleotide sequence: TGTGCCAGCAGTTTATCGGGACTAGCGGGAAAATACGAGCAGTACTTC. Its protein product is CASSLSGLAGKYEQYF.